This is a list of T cell receptor beta chains from one sample in a study of identical twins. TCRdb processed the 5' RACE reads anew with MiXCR; each CDR3 protein has one entry. This sample carries some 690,000 distinct CDR3 sequences, less than 25% of them seen once, and the ten largest clones take approximately 4.3%. The sample was also reused in another study, on T cells expressing NK-cell markers.

The sample comprised PBMCs. All receptors derive from a woman in her late teens or twenties in good health. CDR3s include the opening cysteine and the closing phenylalanine or tryptophan. Fields, in order: D gene, clone size, V gene, J gene, CDR3 protein, CDR3 DNA. D genes are given only for firm matches. For some rows the clone size is stated as once, few or many, or as a class when expanded; others skip it.

-	few	TRBV7-2	TRBJ1-5	CASSKDGVQPQHF	TGTGCCAGCAGCAAAGACGGGGTTCAGCCCCAGCATTTT
-	many	TRBV6-2/TRBV6-3	TRBJ2-1	CASAWVFNEQFF	TGTGCCAGCGCGTGGGTATTCAATGAGCAGTTCTTC
TRBD1	many	TRBV10-2	TRBJ2-1	CASTGTGGFSEQFF	TGCGCCAGCACCGGGACAGGGGGTTTCAGTGAGCAGTTCTTC
-	few	TRBV20-1	TRBJ2-7	CSARTSQEVNYEQYF	TGCAGTGCTAGAACCTCACAGGAAGTTAACTACGAGCAGTACTTC
-	few	TRBV29-1	TRBJ2-5	CSVGYGGGETQYF	TGCAGCGTCGGATACGGGGGCGGAGAGACCCAGTACTTC
TRBD2	few	TRBV5-1	TRBJ2-5	CASRVRLAPTPSETQYF	TGCGCCAGCAGAGTTCGACTAGCGCCCACCCCATCCGAGACCCAGTACTTC
TRBD1	-	TRBV15	TRBJ2-7	CATSRGTGGTYEQYF	TGTGCCACCAGCAGAGGGACAGGGGGCACCTACGAGCAGTACTTC
TRBD1	-	TRBV12-3/TRBV12-4	TRBJ2-3	CASSSRTQGASTDTQYF	TGTGCCAGCAGTTCCCGCACACAGGGGGCCAGCACAGATACGCAGTATTTT
-	many	TRBV12-3/TRBV12-4	TRBJ2-1	CASSLRIGGLDYNEQFF	TGTGCCAGCAGTTTGAGGATTGGAGGACTGGACTACAATGAGCAGTTCTTC
-	-	TRBV29-1	TRBJ2-1	CSVEDMRSTYNEQFF	TGCAGCGTTGAAGATATGAGGTCTACTTACAATGAGCAGTTCTTC
TRBD1	-	TRBV5-1	TRBJ1-3	CASSSRLGTGGPGNTIYF	TGCGCCAGCAGCTCCCGTTTGGGGACAGGGGGACCTGGAAACACCATATATTTT
TRBD2	-	TRBV4-3	TRBJ2-1	CASSQATLADNEQFF	TGCGCCAGCAGCCAAGCCACACTAGCGGACAATGAGCAGTTCTTC
-	few	TRBV20-1	TRBJ2-7	CSASFRRGLEQYF	TGCAGTGCTAGTTTCCGCCGCGGGTTGGAGCAGTACTTC
-	-	TRBV9	TRBJ2-2	CASSVGPANTGELFF	TGTGCCAGCAGCGTAGGACCAGCGAACACCGGGGAGCTGTTTTTT
TRBD1	few	TRBV12-3/TRBV12-4	TRBJ1-2	CASRSTGGGYTF	TGTGCCAGCAGGTCGACAGGGGGCGGCTACACCTTC
-	few	TRBV6-1	TRBJ2-2	CASSRTDTGELFF	TGTGCCAGCAGTAGAACAGACACCGGGGAGCTGTTTTTT
-	-	TRBV10-2	TRBJ2-3	CASTPGQADTQYF	TGCGCCAGCACGCCGGGGCAGGCAGATACGCAGTATTTT
-	-	TRBV12-3/TRBV12-4	TRBJ2-2	CASGPGPGTGELFF	TGTGCCAGCGGTCCCGGGCCCGGCACCGGGGAGCTGTTTTTT
-	few	TRBV7-9	TRBJ2-2	CASSGGSVELFF	TGTGCCAGCAGCGGAGGTAGCGTGGAGCTGTTTTTT
TRBD2	-	TRBV14	TRBJ2-1	CASSQGSGRTEQFF	TGTGCCAGCAGCCAAGGTAGCGGGAGGACCGAGCAGTTCTTC
TRBD2	few	TRBV7-2	TRBJ2-2	CASSLGLAGGYTGELFF	TGTGCCAGCAGCCTAGGACTAGCGGGAGGTTACACCGGGGAGCTGTTTTTT
TRBD2	few	TRBV20-1	TRBJ2-5	CSSLVSGAQETQYF	TGCAGTTCCTTGGTTAGCGGGGCCCAAGAGACCCAGTACTTC